A selection of T cell receptor beta chains follows, all from one sample in a study of ipilimumab plus nivolumab after autologous stem cell transplantation. The method was immunoSEQ multiplex PCR; TCRdb's version includes in-frame clones alone and lacks a portion of them. The profile covers 11,000 or so clones, with 65% to 75% appearing a single time and approximately 10% taken by the ten largest. Sample: PBMCs, taken in a trial of ipilimumab plus nivolumab as post-transplant consolidation. Receptors originate from a male donor with multiple myeloma. Each CDR3 is given with its conserved first and last residue. The D gene is left open where the match is weak. Only part of the rows carry a size: once, few, many, or a class if the clone is expanded.

size,J,V,D,DNA,CDR3
NA,TRBJ1-3,TRBV21-1,NA,TGTGCCAGCAGCAAGGCCACAGCCTCTGGAAACACCATATATTTT,CASSKATASGNTIYF
NA,TRBJ1-2,TRBV14,NA,TGTGCCAGTAGCCAAGCGGCAGGGCCTAACTATGGCTACACCTTC,CASSQAAGPNYGYTF
NA,TRBJ1-5,TRBV27,TRBD1,TGTGCCAGCAGTCGACAGGGTATAGGCCAGCCCCAGCATTTT,CASSRQGIGQPQHF
few,TRBJ1-2,TRBV19,NA,TGTGCCAGTAGTATAGATCAAAGTCCCGGTGGGTATGGCTACACCTTC,CASSIDQSPGGYGYTF
NA,TRBJ1-2,TRBV5-4,NA,TGTGCCAGCAGCTTCGATTCAGGAAATTATGGCTACACCTTC,CASSFDSGNYGYTF
NA,TRBJ2-7,TRBV6-6,TRBD1,TGTGCCAGCAGGCCGCCAGGGGGCAGGGGTGAGCAGTACTTC,CASRPPGGRGEQYF
NA,TRBJ2-5,TRBV7-3,NA,TGTGCCAGCGCTCGGGCATACCAAGAGACCCAGTACTTC,CASARAYQETQYF
once,TRBJ2-2,TRBV19,NA,TGTGCCAGTAGTATAGGAACGTACACCGGGGAGCTGTTTTTT,CASSIGTYTGELFF
NA,TRBJ1-2,TRBV5-4,TRBD1,TGTGCCAGCAGCTACCCGGGACAGGGGGCCGGTGGCTACACCTTC,CASSYPGQGAGGYTF
NA,TRBJ1-5,TRBV6-6,NA,TGTGCCAGCAGTTACATTGTGGGGGGCAATCAGCCCCAGCATTTT,CASSYIVGGNQPQHF
NA,TRBJ2-3,TRBV7-6,NA,TGTGCCAGCAGCTACCGGGACTCTGACACAGATACGCAGTATTTT,CASSYRDSDTDTQYF
NA,TRBJ2-1,TRBV7-9,NA,TGTGCCAGCAGCACCGGGACTGGCTCCTACAATGAGCAGTTCTTC,CASSTGTGSYNEQFF
NA,TRBJ1-3,TRBV19,NA,TGTGCCAGTGGGGCCCCGGGACCTGGAAACACCATATATTTT,CASGAPGPGNTIYF
few,TRBJ2-7,TRBV15,NA,TGTGCCACCAGCAGAGAACTAGGGCGGGAGCAGTACTTC,CATSRELGREQYF
NA,TRBJ2-1,TRBV7-2,NA,TGTGCCAGCTCCCCGTACGGCTACAACAATGAGCAGTTCTTC,CASSPYGYNNEQFF
NA,TRBJ2-7,TRBV11-2,NA,TGTGCCAGCTCCACCGGGGCCTACGAGCAGTACTTC,CASSTGAYEQYF
few,TRBJ2-2,TRBV27,NA,TGTGCCAGCGGAGTTGGGCAGCTTAACACCGGGGAGCTGTTTTTT,CASGVGQLNTGELFF
NA,TRBJ1-6,TRBV2,NA,TGTGCCAGCAGTGCCATGTCCACCGGCTCACCCCTCCACTTT,CASSAMSTGSPLHF
NA,TRBJ1-2,TRBV7-2,NA,TGTGCCAGCAGCTTAGCGCTTACGGACTATGGCTACACCTTC,CASSLALTDYGYTF
NA,TRBJ1-2,TRBV6-5,TRBD1,TGTGCCAGCAGGCAGGGGGGCACTGTGGTCTACACCTTC,CASRQGGTVVYTF
NA,TRBJ2-5,TRBV2,TRBD2,TGTGCCAGCAAGGGACTAGCGGGGGCCCAAGGAGAGACCCAGTACTTC,CASKGLAGAQGETQYF
NA,TRBJ1-2,TRBV4-1,NA,TGCGCCAGCAGCCAAGATTTTACGGCAAACTATGGCTACACCTTC,CASSQDFTANYGYTF
NA,TRBJ1-2,TRBV2,TRBD1,TGTGCCAGCAGTGAAGCAGGACAGGGGGGTGGCTACACCTTC,CASSEAGQGGGYTF
NA,TRBJ2-7,TRBV6-5,TRBD1,TGTGCCAGCAGTCGACAGGGGTTCTACGAGCAGTACTTC,CASSRQGFYEQYF
few,TRBJ1-2,TRBV5-1,TRBD1,TGCGCCAGCAGCTTAGGGGACAGGGGAGGCTACACCTTC,CASSLGDRGGYTF
few,TRBJ2-5,TRBV27,TRBD2,TGTGCCAGCAGAAATTTACTAGCGGGGCAAGAGACCCAGTACTTC,CASRNLLAGQETQYF
NA,TRBJ1-3,TRBV7-3,NA,TGTGCCAGCAGCTCGGGGTCAGGGATTGCTGGAAACACCATATATTTT,CASSSGSGIAGNTIYF
NA,TRBJ2-5,TRBV28,NA,TGTGCCAGCAGCCCGCCGCAGGGGAGGAGGGAGACCCAGTACTTC,CASSPPQGRRETQYF
NA,TRBJ2-5,TRBV7-9,NA,TGTGCCAGCAGCCACTTGGGGGCGGGGGAGACCCAGTACTTC,CASSHLGAGETQYF
NA,TRBJ2-1,TRBV11-3,NA,TGTGCCAGCAGCTTAGTCGGCTCTCCCGAGCAGTTCTTC,CASSLVGSPEQFF
NA,TRBJ1-2,TRBV29-1,NA,TGCAGCGTTGATTACGGGGCGCACGGCTACACCTTC,CSVDYGAHGYTF
NA,TRBJ1-3,TRBV2,NA,TGTGCCAGCAGTGGGACTTCTAGCTCTGGAAACACCATATATTTT,CASSGTSSSGNTIYF
NA,TRBJ2-3,TRBV28,TRBD1,TGTGCCAGCAGTCGGACAGGGGACACAGATACGCAGTATTTT,CASSRTGDTDTQYF
NA,TRBJ1-3,TRBV11-2,NA,TGTGCCAGCAGCCGGGCGGGCTCTGGAAACACCATATATTTT,CASSRAGSGNTIYF
NA,TRBJ1-5,TRBV28,TRBD1,TGTGCCAGCAGTTTAGCGGGACAGTTCTCTCAGCCCCAGCATTTT,CASSLAGQFSQPQHF
few,TRBJ2-7,TRBV7-9,TRBD2,TGTGCCAGCAGCTCTGGACTAGCGTCGGTCGAGCAGTACTTC,CASSSGLASVEQYF
NA,TRBJ1-2,TRBV2,NA,TGTGCCAGCAGTTTAGATGAGCGAGCTAACTATGGCTACACCTTC,CASSLDERANYGYTF
medium-sized,TRBJ1-5,TRBV9,TRBD1,TGTGCCAGCAGCGTAGGTCAGGGGGATCAGCCCCAGCATTTT,CASSVGQGDQPQHF
NA,TRBJ2-1,TRBV11-3,TRBD2,TGTGCCAGCAGCTTAGTTAGCGGGGGATACAATGAGCAGTTCTTC,CASSLVSGGYNEQFF